This TCR beta chain emerged from a study of cytomegalovirus exposure and HLA in healthy donors. Overall study: Some 77 million unique TCRs from HLA-typed donors were held in an early release of data.

Study-level findings and limits: When presence/absence was analysed, sequencing depth was taken to be roughly uniform across donors.

PCR was performed using 60 Vbeta and 13 Jbeta primers. The repertoire was sequenced with immunoSEQ multiplex PCR; TCRdb's copy has only in-frame clones and lacks some. The table includes about 300,000 clones, 86% detected once. Worth noting for this clone: What it binds is unknown.

This clonotype was sampled from a man aged 40-49 years in good health and CMV-seropositive. Material: PBMCs.

The CDR3 protein is CASSLGLADTDTQYF. The CDR3 DNA sequence: TGTGCCAGCAGCTTGGGACTAGCGGACACAGATACGCAGTATTTT. J is TRBJ2-3 and V is TRBV7-2; 11 bases are a match to TRBD2. With V trimmed by 3 bases and J by 2 bases, 1 base remained unmatched. Germline CDR1 reads SGHTA; CDR2 reads FQGNSA. CDR3 size: 15 residues.